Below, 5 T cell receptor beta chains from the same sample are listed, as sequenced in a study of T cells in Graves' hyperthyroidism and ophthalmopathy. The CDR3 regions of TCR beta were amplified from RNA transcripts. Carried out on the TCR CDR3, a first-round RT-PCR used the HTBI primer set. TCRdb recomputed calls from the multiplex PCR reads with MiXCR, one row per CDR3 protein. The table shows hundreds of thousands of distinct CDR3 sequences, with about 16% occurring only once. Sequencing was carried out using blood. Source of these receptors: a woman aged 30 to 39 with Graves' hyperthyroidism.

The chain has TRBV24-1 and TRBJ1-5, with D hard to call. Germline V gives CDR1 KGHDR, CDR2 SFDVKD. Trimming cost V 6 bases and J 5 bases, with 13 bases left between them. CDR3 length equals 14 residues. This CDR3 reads CATSSGRSDQPQHF. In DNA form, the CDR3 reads TGTGCCACCAGTTCGGGTCGTTCAGATCAGCCCCAGCATTTT.

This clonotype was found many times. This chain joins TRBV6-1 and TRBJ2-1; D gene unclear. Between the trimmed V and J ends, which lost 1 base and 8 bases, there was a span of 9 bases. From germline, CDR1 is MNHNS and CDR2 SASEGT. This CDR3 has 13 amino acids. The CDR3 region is CASSEVQVYEQFF. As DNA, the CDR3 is TGTGCCAGCAGTGAAGTCCAGGTCTATGAGCAGTTCTTC.

For the CDR3, the DNA is TGTGCCAGCTCAACCGGGACCCGTGGCTACGAGCAGTACTTC. It yields the protein CASSTGTRGYEQYF. The genes are TRBV18 and TRBJ2-7; D may be TRBD1 or TRBD2 (5 bases each). CDR1 and CDR2 (germline): KGHSH, LQKENI. The length of the CDR3 is 14 residues. V was trimmed by 5 bases and J by 3 bases, leaving 14 bases between them.

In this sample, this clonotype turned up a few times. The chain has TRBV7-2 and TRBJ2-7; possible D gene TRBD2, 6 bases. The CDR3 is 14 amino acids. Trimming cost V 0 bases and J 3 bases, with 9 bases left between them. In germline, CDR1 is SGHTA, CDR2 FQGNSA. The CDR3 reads CASSLALANYEQYF. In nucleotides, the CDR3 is TGTGCCAGCAGCTTAGCACTAGCTAACTACGAGCAGTACTTC.

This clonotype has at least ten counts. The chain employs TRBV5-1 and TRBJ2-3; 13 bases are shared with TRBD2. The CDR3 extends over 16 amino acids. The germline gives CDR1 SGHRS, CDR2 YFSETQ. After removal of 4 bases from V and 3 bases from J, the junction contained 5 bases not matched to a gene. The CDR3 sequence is CASSTGTSGTTDTQYF. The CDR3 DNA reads TGCGCCAGCAGCACGGGGACTAGCGGGACTACAGATACGCAGTATTTT.